This T cell receptor (beta chain) was identified in a study of cytomegalovirus exposure and HLA in healthy donors. For the study at large: There were some 380 genotyped donors. Of these, roughly 80% fell in the genetic ancestry cluster associated with self-reported Caucasian donors.

This CDR3 has 17 residues. V shed 1 base, J shed 5 bases, and the junction held 13 bases outside the gene matches. Germline assignment: CDR1 MGHDK and CDR2 SYGVNS. Researchers ran the PCR with 60 Vbeta and 13 Jbeta primers. The protocol was immunoSEQ multiplex PCR, while the TCRdb copy is restricted to in-frame clones and leaves out a portion. The sample carries 200,000 to 250,000 clones, 70% to 85% recorded once. Overall study findings and caveats: Later analysis showed TCR association rates varying by HLA locus, highest for DRB1 and lowest for HLA-C. A previous analysis found most TCR beta V segments productive roughly 90% or roughly 30% of the time.

As regards this clone: The antigen remains undetermined.

The sample taken for sequencing was PBMCs. This rearrangement joins TRBV25-1 to TRBJ1-2; 7 bases agree with TRBD1. The receptor's source is a woman aged 55-70 years in good health and CMV-seropositive. The CDR3 spells CASSESGGGWAEYGYTF. CDR3 DNA sequence: TGTGCCAGCAGTGAATCGGGAGGGGGCTGGGCGGAATATGGCTACACCTTC.